Here is one T cell receptor beta chain with its context. Antigen unknown. The sample comes from a study of vaccination and CD4 T cells after COVID-19. This sample's treatment: roughly 10-day PBMC culture with coronavirus spike peptide pools or control peptides (ViraFEST assay). Cultured CD4+ T-cell DNA underwent Oncomine TCR Beta short-read sequencing. TCRdb fed the PCR reads into MiXCR, producing one record per CDR3 protein. The table records about 19,000 distinct CDR3 sequences, approximately 38% of them present only once. Germline CDR1 and CDR2: LNHDA and SQIVND (reference sequence). V lost 5 bases and J lost 2, with 12 bases in between. CDR3 size: 14 residues.

Sequencing was carried out using cultured CD4+ T cells from blood. This receptor was obtained from a human donor with COVID-19. This sequence joins TRBV19 and TRBJ2-5; D is undetermined. The CDR3 loop reads CASSSSTIQETQYF. In nucleotides, the CDR3 is TGTGCCAGTAGTTCCTCGACAATACAAGAGACCCAGTACTTC.